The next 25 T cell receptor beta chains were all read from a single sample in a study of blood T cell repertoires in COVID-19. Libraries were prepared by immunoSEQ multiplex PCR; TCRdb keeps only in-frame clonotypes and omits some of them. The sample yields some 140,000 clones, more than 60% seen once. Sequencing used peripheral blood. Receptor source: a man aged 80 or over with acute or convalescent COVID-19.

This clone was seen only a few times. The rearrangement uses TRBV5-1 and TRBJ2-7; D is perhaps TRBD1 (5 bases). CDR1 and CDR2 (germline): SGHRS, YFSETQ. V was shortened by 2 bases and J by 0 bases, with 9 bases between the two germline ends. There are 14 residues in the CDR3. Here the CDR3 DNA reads TGCGCCAGCAGCTTTGACAGCAGCTCCTACGAGCAGTACTTC. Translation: CASSFDSSSYEQYF. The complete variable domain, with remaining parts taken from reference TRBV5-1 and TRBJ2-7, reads KAGVTQTPRYLIKTRGQQVTLSCSPISGHRSVSWYQQTPGQGLQFLFEYFSETQRNKGNFPGRFSGRQFSNSRSEMNVSTLELGDSALYLCASSFDSSSYEQYFGPGTRLTVT.

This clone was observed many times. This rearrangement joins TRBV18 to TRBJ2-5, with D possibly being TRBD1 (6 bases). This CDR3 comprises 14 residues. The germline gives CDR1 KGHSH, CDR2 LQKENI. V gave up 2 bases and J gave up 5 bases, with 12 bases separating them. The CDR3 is CASSPGSGVETQYF. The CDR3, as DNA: TGTGCCAGCTCACCAGGTTCAGGGGTGGAGACCCAGTACTTC. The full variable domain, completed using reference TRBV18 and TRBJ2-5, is NAGVMQNPRHLVRRRGQEARLRCSPMKGHSHVYWYRQLPEEGLKFMVYLQKENIIDESGMPKERFSAEFPKEGPSILRIQQVVRGDSAAYFCASSPGSGVETQYFGPGTRLLVL.

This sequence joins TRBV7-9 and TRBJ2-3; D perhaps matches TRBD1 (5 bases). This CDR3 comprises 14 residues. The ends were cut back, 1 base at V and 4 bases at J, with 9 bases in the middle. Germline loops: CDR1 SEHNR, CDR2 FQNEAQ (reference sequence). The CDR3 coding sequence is TGTGCCAGCAGCTTAGGTGGGGCCGCAGATACGCAGTATTTT. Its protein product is CASSLGGAADTQYF. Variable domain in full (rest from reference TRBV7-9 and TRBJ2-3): DTGVSQNPRHKITKRGQNVTFRCDPISEHNRLYWYRQTLGQGPEFLTYFQNEAQLEKSRLLSDRFSAERPKGSFSTLEIQRTEQGDSAMYLCASSLGGAADTQYFGPGTRLTVL.

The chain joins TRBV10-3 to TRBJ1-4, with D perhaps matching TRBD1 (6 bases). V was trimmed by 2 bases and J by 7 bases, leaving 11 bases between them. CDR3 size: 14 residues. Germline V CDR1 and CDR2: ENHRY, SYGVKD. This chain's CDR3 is CAISERGGSEKLFF. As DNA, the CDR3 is TGTGCCATCAGTGAGAGGGGGGGGAGTGAAAAACTGTTTTTT.

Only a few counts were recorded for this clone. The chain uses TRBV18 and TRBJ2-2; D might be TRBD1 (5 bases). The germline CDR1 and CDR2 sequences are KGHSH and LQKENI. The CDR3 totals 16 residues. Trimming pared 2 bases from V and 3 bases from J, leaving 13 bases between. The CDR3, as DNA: TGTGCCAGCTCACCAAGGACAATTGTTGACACCGGGGAGCTGTTTTTT. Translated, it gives CASSPRTIVDTGELFF.

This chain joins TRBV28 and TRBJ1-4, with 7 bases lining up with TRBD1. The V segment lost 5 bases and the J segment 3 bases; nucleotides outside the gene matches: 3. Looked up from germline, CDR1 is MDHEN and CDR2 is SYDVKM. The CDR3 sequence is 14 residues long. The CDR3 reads CASSETGSNEKLFF. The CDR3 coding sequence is TGTGCCAGCAGTGAGACAGGGTCTAATGAAAAACTGTTTTTT. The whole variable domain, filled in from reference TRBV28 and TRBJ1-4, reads DVKVTQSSRYLVKRTGEKVFLECVQDMDHENMFWYRQDPGLGLRLIYFSYDVKMKEKGDIPEGYSVSREKKERFSLILESASTNQTSMYLCASSETGSNEKLFFGSGTQLSVL.

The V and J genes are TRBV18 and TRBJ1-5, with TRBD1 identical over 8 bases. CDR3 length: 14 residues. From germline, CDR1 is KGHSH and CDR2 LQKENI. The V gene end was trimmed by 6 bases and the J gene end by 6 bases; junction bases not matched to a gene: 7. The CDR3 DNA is TGTGCCAGCTCCCCGGACAGGGTGGGTCAGCCCCAGCATTTT. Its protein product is CASSPDRVGQPQHF.

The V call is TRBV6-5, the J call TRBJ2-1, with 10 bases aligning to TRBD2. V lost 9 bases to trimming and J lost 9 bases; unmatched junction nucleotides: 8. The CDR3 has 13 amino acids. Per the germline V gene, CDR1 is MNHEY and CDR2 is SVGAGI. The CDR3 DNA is TGTGCCAGTCAAGCGGGGGGGTTTGGTGAGCAGTTCTTC. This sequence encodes CASQAGGFGEQFF.

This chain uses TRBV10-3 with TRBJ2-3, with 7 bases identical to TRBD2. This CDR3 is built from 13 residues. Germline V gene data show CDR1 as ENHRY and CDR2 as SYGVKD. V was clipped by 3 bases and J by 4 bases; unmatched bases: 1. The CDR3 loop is CAISDAGADTQYF. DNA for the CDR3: TGTGCCATCAGTGACGCGGGGGCAGATACGCAGTATTTT.

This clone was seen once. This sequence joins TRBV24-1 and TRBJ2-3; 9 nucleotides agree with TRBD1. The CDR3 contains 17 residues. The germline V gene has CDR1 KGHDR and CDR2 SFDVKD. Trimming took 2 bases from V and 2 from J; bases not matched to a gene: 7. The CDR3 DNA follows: TGTGCCACCAGTGATTATAGCCGGGACAGGGACACAGATACGCAGTATTTT. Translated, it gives CATSDYSRDRDTDTQYF.

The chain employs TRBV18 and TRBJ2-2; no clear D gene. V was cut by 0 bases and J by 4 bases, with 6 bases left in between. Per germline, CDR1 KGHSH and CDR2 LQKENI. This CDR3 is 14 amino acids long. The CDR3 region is CASSPPPSTGELFF. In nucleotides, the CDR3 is TGTGCCAGCTCACCACCGCCGAGCACCGGGGAGCTGTTTTTT.

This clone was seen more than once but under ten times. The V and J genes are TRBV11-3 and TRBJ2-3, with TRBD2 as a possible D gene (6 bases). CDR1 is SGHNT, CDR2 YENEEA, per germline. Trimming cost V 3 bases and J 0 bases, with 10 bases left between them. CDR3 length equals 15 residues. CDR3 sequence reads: CASSFAGLSTDTQYF. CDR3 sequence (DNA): TGTGCCAGCAGCTTCGCGGGACTCAGCACAGATACGCAGTATTTT.

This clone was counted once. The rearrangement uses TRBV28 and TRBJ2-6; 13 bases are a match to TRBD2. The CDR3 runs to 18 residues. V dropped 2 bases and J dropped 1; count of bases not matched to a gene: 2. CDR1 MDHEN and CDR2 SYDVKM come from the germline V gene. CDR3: CASSLKGLAGSGANVLTF. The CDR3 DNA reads TGTGCCAGCAGTTTAAAGGGACTAGCGGGGTCTGGGGCCAACGTCCTGACTTTC.

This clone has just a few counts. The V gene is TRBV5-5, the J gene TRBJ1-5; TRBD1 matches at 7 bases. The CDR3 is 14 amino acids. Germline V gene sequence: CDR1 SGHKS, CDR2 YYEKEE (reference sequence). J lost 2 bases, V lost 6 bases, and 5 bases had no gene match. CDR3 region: CASTPGTGNQPQHF. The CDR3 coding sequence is TGTGCCAGCACCCCAGGGACAGGCAATCAGCCCCAGCATTTT.

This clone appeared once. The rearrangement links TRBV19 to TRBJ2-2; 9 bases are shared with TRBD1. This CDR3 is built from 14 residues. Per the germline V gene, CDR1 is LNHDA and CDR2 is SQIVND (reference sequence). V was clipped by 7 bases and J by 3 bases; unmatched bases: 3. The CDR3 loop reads CASTRTGDTGELFF. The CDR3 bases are TGTGCCAGTACCCGGACAGGGGACACCGGGGAGCTGTTTTTT. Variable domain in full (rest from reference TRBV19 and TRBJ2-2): DGGITQSPKYLFRKEGQNVTLSCEQNLNHDAMYWYRQDPGQGLRLIYYSQIVNDFQKGDIAEGYSVSREKKESFPLTVTSAQKNPTAFYLCASTRTGDTGELFFGEGSRLTVL.

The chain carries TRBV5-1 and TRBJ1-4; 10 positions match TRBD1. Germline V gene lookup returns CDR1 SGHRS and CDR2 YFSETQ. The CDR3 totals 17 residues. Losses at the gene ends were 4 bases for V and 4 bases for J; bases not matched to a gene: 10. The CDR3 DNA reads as TGCGCCAGCAGCGAATCGCCGGGACAGGGGCGTAATGAAAAACTGTTTTTT. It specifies CASSESPGQGRNEKLFF.

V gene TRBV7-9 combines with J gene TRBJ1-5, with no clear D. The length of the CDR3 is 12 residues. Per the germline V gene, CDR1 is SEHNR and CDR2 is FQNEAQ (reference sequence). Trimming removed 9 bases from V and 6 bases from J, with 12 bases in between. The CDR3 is CASGDYGQPQHF. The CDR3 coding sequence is TGTGCCAGTGGAGATTACGGTCAGCCCCAGCATTTT.

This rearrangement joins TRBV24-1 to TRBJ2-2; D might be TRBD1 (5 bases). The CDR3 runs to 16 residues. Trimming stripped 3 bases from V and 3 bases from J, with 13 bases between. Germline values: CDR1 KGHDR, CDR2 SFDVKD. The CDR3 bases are TGTGCCACCAGTGATCCCAGGGATTCGGACACCGGGGAGCTGTTTTTT. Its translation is CATSDPRDSDTGELFF.

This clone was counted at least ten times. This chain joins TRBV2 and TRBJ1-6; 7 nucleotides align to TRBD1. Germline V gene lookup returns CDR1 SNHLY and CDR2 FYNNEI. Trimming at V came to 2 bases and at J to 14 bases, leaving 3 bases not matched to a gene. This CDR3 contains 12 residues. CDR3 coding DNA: TGTGCCAGCAGTGAAAGGGACAGAACCCTCCACTTT. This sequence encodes CASSERDRTLHF.

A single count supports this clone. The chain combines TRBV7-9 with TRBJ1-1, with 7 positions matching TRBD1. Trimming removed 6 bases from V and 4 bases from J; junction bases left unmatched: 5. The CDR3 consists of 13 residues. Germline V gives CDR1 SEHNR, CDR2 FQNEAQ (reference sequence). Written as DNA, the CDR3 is TGTGCCAGCAGTAAAGCAGGGGGCACTGAAGCTTTCTTT. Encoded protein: CASSKAGGTEAFF.

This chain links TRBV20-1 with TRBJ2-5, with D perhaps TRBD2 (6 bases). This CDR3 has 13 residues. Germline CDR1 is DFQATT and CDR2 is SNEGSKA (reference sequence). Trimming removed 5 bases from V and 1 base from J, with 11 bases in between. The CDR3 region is CSACVGGQETQYF. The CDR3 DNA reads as TGCAGTGCTTGTGTCGGGGGCCAAGAGACCCAGTACTTC.

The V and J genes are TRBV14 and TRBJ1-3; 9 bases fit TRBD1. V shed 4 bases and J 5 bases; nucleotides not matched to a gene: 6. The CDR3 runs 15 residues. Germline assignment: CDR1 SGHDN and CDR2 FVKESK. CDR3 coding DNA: TGTGCCAGCAGCCTGGGGACAGGGAGAAGAAACACCATATATTTT. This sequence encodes CASSLGTGRRNTIYF.

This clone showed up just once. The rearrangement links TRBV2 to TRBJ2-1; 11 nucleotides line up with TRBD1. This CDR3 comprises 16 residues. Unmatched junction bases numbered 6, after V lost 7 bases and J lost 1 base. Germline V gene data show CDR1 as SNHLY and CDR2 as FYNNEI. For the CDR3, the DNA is TGTGCCAGCACTCCAGGGACAGGGGGTTCCTACAATGAGCAGTTCTTC. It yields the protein CASTPGTGGSYNEQFF.

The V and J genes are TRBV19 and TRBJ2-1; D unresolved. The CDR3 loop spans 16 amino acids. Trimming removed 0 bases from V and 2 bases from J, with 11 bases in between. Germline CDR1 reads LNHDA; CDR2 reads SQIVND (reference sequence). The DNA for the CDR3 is TGTGCCAGTAGTATAGATCTGGCACTAACCTACAATGAGCAGTTCTTC. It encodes CASSIDLALTYNEQFF.

The CDR3 nucleotides are TGTGCCAGCAGCCCCCGGGGGACAGCCTCTGGGGCCAACGTCCTGACTTTC. Protein: CASSPRGTASGANVLTF. The chain recombines TRBV7-2 with TRBJ2-6; the D gene is possibly TRBD1 (7 bases). The germline V gene has CDR1 SGHTA and CDR2 FQGNSA. V was pared by 5 bases and J by 0 bases, with 14 bases between. The CDR3 extends over 17 amino acids.